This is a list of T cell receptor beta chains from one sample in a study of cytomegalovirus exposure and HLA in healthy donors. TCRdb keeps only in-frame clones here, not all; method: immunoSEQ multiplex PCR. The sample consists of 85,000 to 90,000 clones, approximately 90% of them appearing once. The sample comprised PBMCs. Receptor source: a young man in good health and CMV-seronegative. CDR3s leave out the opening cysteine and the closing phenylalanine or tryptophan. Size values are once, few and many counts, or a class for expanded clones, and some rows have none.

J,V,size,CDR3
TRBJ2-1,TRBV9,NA,ASSVGTLVGNEQF
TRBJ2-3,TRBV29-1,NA,SASPGSLDTQY
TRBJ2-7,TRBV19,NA,ASRRTGQGGIYEQY
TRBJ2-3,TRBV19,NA,ASRRGDTRYRDTQY
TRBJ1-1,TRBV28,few,ASSPAQWRQGSTEAF
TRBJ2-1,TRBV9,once,ASSVHTSGIRLYNEQF
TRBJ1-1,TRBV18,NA,ASSPGQENTEAF
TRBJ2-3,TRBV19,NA,ASSMVRTSQTQY
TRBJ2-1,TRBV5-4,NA,ASSLYSTSYNEQF
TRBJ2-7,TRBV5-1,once,ASRNRPYYEQY
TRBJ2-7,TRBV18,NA,ASSPPGTGNYEQY
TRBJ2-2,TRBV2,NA,ASSKQEPNTGELF
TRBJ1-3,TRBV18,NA,ASSPTGAAGNTIY
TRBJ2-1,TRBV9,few,ASSVGEGRFSYNEQF
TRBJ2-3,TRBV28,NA,ASSLAISTDTQY
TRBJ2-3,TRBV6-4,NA,ASSDSRSVHTQY
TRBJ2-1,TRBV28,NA,ASSLWLAGVQEQF
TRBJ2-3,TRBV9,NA,ASSPRGTGTDTQY
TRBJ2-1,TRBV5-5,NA,ASSLSGGATGEQF
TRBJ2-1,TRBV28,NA,ASTAGGKPYNEQF
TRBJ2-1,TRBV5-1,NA,ASSLAQYPTGTSGGPYYEQF
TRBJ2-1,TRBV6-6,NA,ASRAINHNEQF
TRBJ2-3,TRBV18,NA,ASSPFRPLGNTDTQY
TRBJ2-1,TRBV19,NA,ASSTPFQGSGYNEQF
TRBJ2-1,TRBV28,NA,ASTKFGTSQTQF
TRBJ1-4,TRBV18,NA,ASSPQGSGGEKLF
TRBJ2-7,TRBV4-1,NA,ASSQATGFYEQY
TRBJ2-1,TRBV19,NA,ASSILGTGVRNEQF
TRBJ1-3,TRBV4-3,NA,ASNRDRDSGNTIY
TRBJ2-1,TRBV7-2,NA,ASRASGMSSYNEQF
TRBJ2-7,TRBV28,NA,ASITPGGATYRQY
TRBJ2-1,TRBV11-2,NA,ASSSRDLAGSYNEQF
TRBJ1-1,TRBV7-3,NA,ASSDSTGKAF
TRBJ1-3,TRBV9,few,ASSVDGSSGNTIY
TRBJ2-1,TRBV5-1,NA,ASSLVSDNEQF
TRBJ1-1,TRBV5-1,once,ASRYQENTEAF
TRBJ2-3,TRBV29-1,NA,SVGFWGLAGGRMARDTQY
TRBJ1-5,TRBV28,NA,ASTKGYSNQPQH
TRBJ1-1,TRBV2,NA,ASRGAVYEAF
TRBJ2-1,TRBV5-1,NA,ASSLTPGQGVGEQF
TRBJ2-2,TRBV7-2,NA,ASSPGLAGVTGELF
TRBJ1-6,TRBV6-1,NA,ASMGVQGIASPLH
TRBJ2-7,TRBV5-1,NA,ASSLVGQGLGEQY
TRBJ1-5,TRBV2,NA,ASSEEYGDQPQH
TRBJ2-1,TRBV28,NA,ASSFQGANNEQF
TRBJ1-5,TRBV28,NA,ASIQGRDQPQH
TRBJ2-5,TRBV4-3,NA,ASSQDIRERGETQY
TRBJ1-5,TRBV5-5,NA,ASSLVASNQPQH
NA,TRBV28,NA,ASSGGTSGTLYEQY
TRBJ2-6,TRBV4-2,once,ASSQDGSGANVLT
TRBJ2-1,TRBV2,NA,ASLTGASYNEQF
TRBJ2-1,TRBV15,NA,ATSRVRQGAYNEQF
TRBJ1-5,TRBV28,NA,ASSFGLQKQPQH